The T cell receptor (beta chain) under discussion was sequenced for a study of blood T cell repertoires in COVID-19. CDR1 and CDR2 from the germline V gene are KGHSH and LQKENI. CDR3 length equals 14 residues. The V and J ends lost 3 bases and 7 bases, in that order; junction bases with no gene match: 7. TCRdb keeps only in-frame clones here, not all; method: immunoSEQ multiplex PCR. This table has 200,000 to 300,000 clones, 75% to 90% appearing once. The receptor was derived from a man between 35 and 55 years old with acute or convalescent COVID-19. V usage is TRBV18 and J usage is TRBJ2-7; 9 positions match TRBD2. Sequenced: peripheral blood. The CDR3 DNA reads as TGTGCCAGCTCACCGACTAGCGGAGTCTGGGAGCAGTACTTC. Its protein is CASSPTSGVWEQYF.